Presented here are 21 T cell receptor beta chains from one specimen sequenced in a study of Siglec-9 on CD8 T cells in melanoma. Method: immunoSEQ multiplex PCR; TCRdb's copy keeps in-frame clones and lacks some. The table has around 30,000 clones, less than 85% seen once. Sequences were obtained from Siglec-9- CD8+ T cells sorted from blood. These TCRs come from a human donor in good health.

The rearrangement joins TRBV27 to TRBJ2-1; the match to TRBD2 covers 8 bases. Trimming cost V 6 bases and J 7 bases; bases outside gene matches: 14. Germline assignment: CDR1 MNHEY and CDR2 SMNVEV (reference sequence). CDR3 length equals 16 residues. The CDR3 sequence is CASSSVRSGGWNEQFF. The CDR3 DNA reads TGTGCCAGCAGCTCTGTCAGGTCGGGAGGGTGGAATGAGCAGTTCTTC.

The V and J genes are TRBV2 and TRBJ2-7; D is uncertain. Trimming took 1 base from V and 3 from J, leaving 13 bases between them. Germline CDR1 and CDR2: SNHLY and FYNNEI. This CDR3 region has 15 residues. DNA of the CDR3: TGTGCCAGCAGTGAAGGCCCTACCTCTCACTACGAGCAGTACGTC. Translating it yields CASSEGPTSHYEQYV.

This CDR3 is CASSVEGYNEQFF. CDR3 in DNA: TGTGCCAGCAGCGTGGAAGGGTACAATGAGCAGTTCTTC. The J gene is TRBJ2-1, the V gene TRBV9; D gene uncertain. The CDR3 is made up of 13 amino acids. The germline gives CDR1 SGDLS, CDR2 YYNGEE. Between the trimmed V and J ends, which lost 2 bases and 4 bases, there was a span of 7 bases.

CDR3 protein: CASSPLLAVSYEQYF. In nucleotides, the CDR3 is TGTGCCAGCAGTCCCCTCCTAGCGGTGTCCTACGAGCAGTACTTC. This sequence joins TRBV27 and TRBJ2-7; 7 bases map to TRBD2. CDR3 length equals 15 residues. From germline, CDR1 is MNHEY and CDR2 SMNVEV (reference sequence). The V and J ends lost 5 bases and 1 base, in that order; junction bases with no gene match: 8.

This clone appeared a single time. V and J are TRBV27 and TRBJ2-7; 7 nucleotides line up with TRBD1. Germline V gene data show CDR1 as MNHEY and CDR2 as SMNVEV (reference sequence). With 6 bases clipped from V and 6 bases from J, the junction kept 11 bases outside the gene matches. This CDR3 is built from 14 residues. This CDR3 reads CASSMGRGSGEQYV. The DNA of the CDR3 is TGTGCCAGCAGCATGGGCAGGGGGTCGGGCGAGCAGTACGTC.

The chain recombines TRBV12-5 with TRBJ1-2; D not certain. The CDR3 is made up of 13 amino acids. Per the germline V gene, CDR1 is LGHNT and CDR2 is FRNRAP. The V gene lost 1 base and the J gene lost 4 bases, with 7 bases spanning the gap. This CDR3 reads CASGLASLYGYTF. DNA for the CDR3: TGTGCTAGTGGTTTGGCATCCCTCTATGGCTACACCTTC.

The V gene is TRBV2, the J gene TRBJ1-2; 7 nucleotides match TRBD1. Germline V gene lookup returns CDR1 SNHLY and CDR2 FYNNEI. V shed 10 bases and J 3 bases; nucleotides not matched to a gene: 11. The CDR3 has 14 residues. DNA of the CDR3: TGTGCCACCTGTAGACAGGGACGGGACTATGGCTACACCTTC. Translation gives CATCRQGRDYGYTF.

The chain uses TRBV7-9 and TRBJ1-1; D is unclear. Germline loops: CDR1 SEHNR, CDR2 FQNEAQ (reference sequence). The CDR3 is 11 amino acids. Trimming shortened V by 3 bases and J by 6 bases, and 5 bases separated the two germline ends. DNA of the CDR3: TGTGCCAGCAGCTTGGATCCTGAAGCTTTCTTT. Amino acid sequence: CASSLDPEAFF.

The gene calls are TRBV19 and TRBJ1-2, with TRBD1 matching over 7 bases. The germline gives CDR1 LNHDA, CDR2 SQIVND (reference sequence). Trimming removed 4 bases from V and 3 bases from J; junction bases left unmatched: 2. This CDR3 has 13 residues. CDR3 sequence (DNA): TGTGCCAGTAGTACCGGGACAGACTATGGCTACACCTTC. Its protein product is CASSTGTDYGYTF.

The rearrangement uses TRBV5-5 and TRBJ1-1; 7 bases are a match to TRBD1. The CDR3 covers 16 residues. Trimming removed 3 bases from V and 10 bases from J; junction bases left unmatched: 18. Germline values: CDR1 SGHKS, CDR2 YYEKEE (reference sequence). CDR3 DNA: TGTGCCAGCAGCTCCACTCGACAGGGCCTCTGGGTCGGAGCTTTCTTT. Protein product: CASSSTRQGLWVGAFF. The variable domain in full, completed from reference TRBV5-5 and TRBJ1-1, reads DAGVTQSPTHLIKTRGQQVTLRCSPISGHKSVSWYQQVLGQGPQFIFQYYEKEERGRGNFPDRFSARQFPNYSSELNVNALLLGDSALYLCASSSTRQGLWVGAFFGQGTRLTVV.

J is TRBJ2-1 and V is TRBV13, with D perhaps TRBD1 (5 bases). CDR3 length equals 12 residues. The germline V gene has CDR1 PRHDT and CDR2 FYEKMQ (reference sequence). Trimming pared 2 bases from V and 7 bases from J, leaving 6 bases between. This CDR3 is CASSLRGNEQFF. The CDR3, as DNA: TGTGCCAGCAGCTTAAGGGGTAATGAGCAGTTCTTC.

Concerning this clone: Germline and junction disagree at one end, which may indicate a read error. The chain joins TRBV7-9 to TRBJ2-1; TRBD2 might be the D (6 bases). The CDR3 spans 15 residues. In germline, CDR1 is SEHNR, CDR2 FQNEAQ (reference sequence). DNA for the CDR3: TGTGCCAGCAGCCATACCCGGGACTCCAACAATGAGCAGTTCTTC. This codes for CASSHTRDSNNEQFF.

The chain recombines TRBV21-1 with TRBJ1-5. TRBV21-1 is a pseudogene. This CDR3 has 18 residues. The CDR3 nucleotides are TGTGCCAGCAGCAAAGCTTTATCTATGGACGGTGACAATCAGCCCCAGCATTTT. This sequence encodes CASSKALSMDGDNQPQHF.

This chain uses TRBV5-1 with TRBJ2-7; D gene ambiguous. CDR3 size: 13 residues. Between the trimmed V and J ends, which lost 1 base and 0 bases, there was a span of 5 bases. Germline V gives CDR1 SGHRS, CDR2 YFSETQ. DNA of the CDR3: TGCGCCAGCAGCTTGTCTTCCTCCTACGAGCAGTACTTC. This encodes CASSLSSSYEQYF.

The chain has TRBV29-1 and TRBJ1-2; D is uncertain. V lost 6 bases, J lost 0 bases, and 5 bases lay in between. The CDR3 is made up of 11 amino acids. The germline V gene encodes CDR1 SQVTM and CDR2 ANQGSEA. The CDR3: CSVGSNYGYTF. CDR3 bases: TGCAGCGTGGGATCTAACTATGGCTACACCTTC.

The gene calls are TRBV4-1 and TRBJ1-2; D is perhaps TRBD1 (6 bases). The V gene's germline CDR1 is MGHRA and CDR2 YSYEKL. This CDR3 contains 15 residues. The V gene lost 1 base and the J gene lost 5 bases, with 14 bases spanning the gap. This CDR3 reads CASSQGGGGGYGYTF. The CDR3 coding sequence is TGCGCCAGCAGCCAAGGGGGAGGAGGGGGTTATGGCTACACCTTC.

The genes are TRBV27 and TRBJ2-7; 11 bases map to TRBD2. Germline trimming cut 6 bases from V and 7 bases from J; bases unmatched to any gene: 8. Germline V gene lookup returns CDR1 MNHEY and CDR2 SMNVEV (reference sequence). This CDR3 has 14 residues. CDR3 loop: CASSPTSGSFEQYV. CDR3 DNA: TGTGCCAGCAGCCCTACTAGCGGGAGCTTTGAGCAGTACGTC.

This clone was picked up one time. V is TRBV9 and J is TRBJ1-4, with D maybe TRBD1 (5 bases). This CDR3 region has 16 residues. Trimming cost V 4 bases and J 8 bases, with 21 bases left between them. The germline CDR1 and CDR2 sequences are SGDLS and YYNGEE. This chain's CDR3 is CASSPVGWGMGEKLFF. The CDR3 nucleotides are TGTGCCAGCAGCCCGGTGGGGTGGGGGATGGGGGAAAAACTGTTTTTT.

The V call is TRBV11-1, the J call TRBJ2-5; 7 positions agree with TRBD1. V lost 4 bases and J lost 5; bases outside the gene matches: 4. The CDR3 runs to 13 residues. Germline V gives CDR1 SGHAT, CDR2 FQDESV (reference sequence). This CDR3 reads CASSSTQGETQYF. The DNA for the CDR3 is TGTGCCAGCAGCTCAACACAGGGGGAGACCCAGTACTTC.

This chain joins TRBV28 and TRBJ2-1, with 8 bases matching TRBD1. The CDR3 covers 15 residues. The V gene's germline CDR1 is MDHEN and CDR2 SYDVKM. J was trimmed by 6 bases and V by 6 bases; bases with no gene match: 10. CDR3 in DNA: TGTGCCAGCAGGGAGTGGACAGGGTACCCCAATGAGCAGTTCTTC. This sequence encodes CASREWTGYPNEQFF.

V gene TRBV5-4 combines with J gene TRBJ2-4; 8 nucleotides line up with TRBD2. CDR3 length: 14 amino acids. V gave up 6 bases and J gave up 0 bases; unmatched junction bases: 2. In germline, CDR1 is SGHNT, CDR2 YYREEE (reference sequence). CDR3 amino acids: CASTTSGAKNIQYF. In DNA form, the CDR3 reads TGTGCCAGCACAACTAGCGGAGCCAAAAACATTCAGTACTTC.